The clone carrying this T cell receptor beta chain has a single count. The CDR3 consists of 16 residues. Losses at the gene ends were 2 bases for V and 7 bases for J; bases not matched to a gene: 9. Germline V lookup: CDR1 SGHTA, CDR2 FQGNSA. These data come from a study of blood T cell repertoires in COVID-19. Study in general: The United States, Italy and Spain supplied acute and convalescent COVID-19 samples.

In the original processing: Estimation of nucleated cell counts relied on the amplification of reference gene primers. The assay was immunoSEQ multiplex PCR, and TCRdb's table has in-frame clones only and misses some. V, J and clone size reflect that table, while D and trimming were determined from the DNA. The sample lists around 19,000 clones, about 91% occurring once. The J gene is TRBJ1-2, the V gene TRBV7-2; 11 positions agree with TRBD1. This receptor was obtained from a man in his 70s with active COVID-19. The sequencing sample was made of peripheral blood. CDR3 region: CASSLPLGQGVGGYTF. CDR3 bases: TGTGCCAGCAGCTTACCCCTGGGACAGGGGGTAGGTGGCTACACCTTC.